This T cell receptor (beta chain) was recorded in a study of PD-1 blockade in classical Hodgkin lymphoma. Overall study results and limits: Complete responders showed a baseline diversity that resembled the diversity of newly diagnosed patients.

As concerns this clone: Its antigen is undetermined.

Described time point: cycle 4 day 1 (C4D1), after more than 5 weeks of nivolumab. Every patient experienced relapse after autologous stem cell transplantation, and brentuximab vedotin exposure varied. Researchers used magnetic negative selection to pull out pure CD4+ T cells from thawed PBMCs. The protocol was immunoSEQ multiplex PCR, while the TCRdb copy is restricted to in-frame clones and leaves out a portion. Of around 29,000 clones listed, 70% to 90% are singletons. The germline V and J ends were trimmed by 0 bases and 6 bases, with 18 bases remaining between them. Germline CDR1 reads SNHLY; CDR2 reads FYNNEI. This CDR3 has 17 amino acids.

This receptor was obtained from a human donor with classical Hodgkin lymphoma. Sequenced here: CD4+ T cells from blood, sampled before the fourth cycle of nivolumab. The chain employs TRBV2 and TRBJ1-5; the D gene is possibly TRBD1 (5 bases). The CDR3 region has the DNA TGTGCCAGCAGTGAAGCGTTCGGATCCCGGGGGGGTCAGCCCCAGCATTTT. Its protein is CASSEAFGSRGGQPQHF. Complete variable domain (other parts from reference TRBV2 and TRBJ1-5): EPEVTQTPSHQVTQMGQEVILRCVPISNHLYFYWYRQILGQKVEFLVSFYNNEISEKSEIFDDQFSVERPDGSNFTLKIRSTKLEDSAMYFCASSEAFGSRGGQPQHFGDGTRLSIL.